This entry lists 5 T cell receptor beta chains sequenced from one sample in a study of identical twins. MiXCR, applied by TCRdb to the 5' RACE reads, yields one record per CDR3 protein. The sample has around 250,000 distinct CDR3 sequences, around 8.3% seen once; the top ten hold 3%. These data also featured in a second study, about yellow fever vaccine responses in identical twins.

The material sequenced was CD8+ T cells sorted from blood. The source of these receptors is a woman aged 18-29 years in good health.

This clonotype was counted only a few times. The rearrangement uses TRBV24-1 and TRBJ2-5, with TRBD2 matching 8 bases. CDR3 size: 14 residues. J lost 4 bases, V lost 3 bases, and 3 bases had no gene match. Germline values: CDR1 KGHDR, CDR2 SFDVKD. CDR3 loop: CATSDQRETETQYF. DNA of the CDR3: TGTGCCACCAGTGATCAGCGGGAGACAGAGACCCAGTACTTC.

This rearrangement joins TRBV10-3 to TRBJ2-3; the D gene is possibly TRBD1 (5 bases). The V end was cut by 6 bases, the J end by 1 base, with 8 bases between. The CDR3 has 13 amino acids. The germline V gene encodes CDR1 ENHRY and CDR2 SYGVKD. Here the CDR3 reads CAIRDKGTDTQYF. CDR3 nucleotide sequence: TGTGCCATCAGGGACAAGGGCACAGATACGCAGTATTTT.

This chain links TRBV7-3 with TRBJ2-2; 7 bases are a match to TRBD1. Germline V gene data show CDR1 as SGHTA and CDR2 as FQGTGA. The CDR3 consists of 15 residues. Trimming at V came to 5 bases and at J to 4 bases, leaving 7 bases not matched to a gene. The CDR3 loop is CASSLRTGPTGELFF. Written as DNA, the CDR3 is TGTGCCAGCAGCCTCCGGACAGGACCCACCGGGGAGCTGTTTTTT.

This clonotype was seen ten or more times. The chain is built from TRBV5-1 and TRBJ2-2; no reliable D call. V was clipped by 4 bases and J by 8 bases, with 9 bases between them. Per germline, CDR1 SGHRS and CDR2 YFSETQ. This CDR3 has 12 residues. In DNA, the CDR3 is TGCGCCAGCAGCCGGGCCGAGGGGGAGCTGTTTTTT. Translated, it gives CASSRAEGELFF.

This clonotype came up many times. This chain uses TRBV29-1 with TRBJ2-2; no clear D gene. The V and J ends lost 6 bases and 4 bases respectively, with 9 bases between them. Germline-derived CDR1 and CDR2 are SQVTM and ANQGSEA. CDR3 length: 12 amino acids. The CDR3 region is CSVPQSTGELFF. The CDR3 coding sequence is TGCAGCGTCCCTCAGAGCACCGGGGAGCTGTTTTTT.